A few counts support the clone carrying this T cell receptor (beta chain). A junction end diverges from the germline sequence, so it may reflect a read error. Using RNA transcripts as the source, TCR beta CDR3 regions were amplified. Researchers ran a first-round RT-PCR on the TCR CDR3 using the HTBI primer set. MiXCR, applied by TCRdb to the multiplex PCR reads, yields one record per CDR3 protein. The table lists roughly 700,000 distinct CDR3 sequences, roughly a third of them singletons. The entry originates in a study of T cells in Graves' hyperthyroidism and ophthalmopathy. The CDR3 covers 15 residues. Per the germline V gene, CDR1 is KGHDR and CDR2 is SFDVKD.

The TCR comes from a woman aged 40 to 55 with Graves' hyperthyroidism. Sequences were obtained from blood. This chain uses TRBV24-1 with TRBJ2-7; D remains ambiguous. The CDR3 DNA follows: TGTGCCAGCAGTGAATTATCGGGCCCCCCAGGCGAGCAGTACTTC. The encoded protein is CASSELSGPPGEQYF.